This TCR beta chain comes out of a study of OX40 agonist ivuxolimab in advanced cancers. About the study as a whole: The costimulatory receptor OX40 (CD134) was targeted by ivuxolimab, a fully human IgG2 agonistic monoclonal antibody. The point of sequencing TCRbeta in the periphery was to test whether ivuxolimab changed TCR sequence diversity and drove clonal T-cell expansion. The monotherapy dose-escalation portion (N of about 57 patients) of the phase I ivuxolimab trial is reported in the paper. Patients were allowed to have had prior anti-PD-1, anti-PD-L1 or anti-CTLA-4 therapy, and around 41% of the dose-escalation patients had previously received checkpoint inhibitors. Of the roughly 53 patients in dose escalation, around 19 had hepatocellular carcinoma, about 15 had melanoma, 9 had renal cell carcinoma and 9 had head and neck cancer. Intravenous ivuxolimab was administered to patients every 2 weeks at six dose levels: 0.01, 0.1, 0.3, 1.5, 3 and 10 mg/kg. Three dose-escalation patients achieved partial responses, one with hepatocellular carcinoma and two with cutaneous melanoma. In the dose-escalation cohort, more than 75% of patients were male, and the mean age was around 60 years, with a range of about 23 to 90. Study-level results and caveats: In the 0.1-3.0 mg/kg groups, partial responders had among the lowest normalized peripheral clonal expansion, particularly in CD8+ T cells. The antigen specificity of the clonally expanded peripheral T cells was not determined. Low levels of normalized T-cell clonal expansion were also seen in some patients who did not respond. On average, CD8+ T cells showed more expanded clones than CD4+ T cells after ivuxolimab. At doses from 0.1 to 3.0 mg/kg, clonal expansion was seen in both CD4+ and CD8+ blood T cells between baseline and week 6.

Comment on this clone: Its target antigen remains unknown. The sample holds no much larger clone one base away, and base qualities are not on file.

Genomic DNA was isolated from the sorted cells so that the TCRbeta CDR3 region could be sequenced. The immunoSEQ Assay was used for sequencing of TCRbeta CDR3 regions. TCRdb took this table from immuneACCESS and kept in-frame rearrangements with V and J called. Such tables lack part of the clones; where checked against another copy, unresolved V genes explain under half of the gap, and the rest is unexplained. The sample table records approximately 47,000 clones; 81% of these occur just once. 7.3% of the sample goes to the ten largest clones. The trial excluded patients who had a history of autoimmune disease or who were on systemic immunosuppression. Peripheral blood for TCR sequencing was collected from all dose cohorts at baseline, on cycle 4 day 1, and on cycle 7 day 1. Samples were obtained from an open-label, multicenter, first-in-human phase I dose-escalation trial of ivuxolimab. Adults with locally advanced or metastatic melanoma, renal cell, hepatocellular, or head and neck squamous cell carcinoma were enrolled in the trial. Before TCR sequencing, CD4+ T cells and CD8+ T cells were sorted from peripheral blood as separate populations.

CDR1 MNHEY and CDR2 SMNVEV are derived from the germline V gene (reference sequence). V is pared back by 5 bases and J by 0 bases, with 11 bases lying between the germline termini. From the cysteine through the phenylalanine, the CDR3 covers 15 amino acids. Left in the record is the CDR3 DNA by itself, 45 bases read in frame from the first base. The sample was CD4+ or CD8+ T cells sorted from blood, taken in a trial of the OX40 agonist ivuxolimab. The TCR originated in an adult with an advanced solid tumor such as melanoma, head and neck, liver or kidney cancer. Rearrangement joined TRBV27 to TRBJ1-3; the D gene is unclear. The CDR3 reads CASSTRASSGNTIYF. At the DNA level, the sequence is TGTGCCAGCAGTACCCGGGCCTCCTCTGGAAACACCATATATTTT.